Each of the 6 T cell receptor beta chains below was sequenced from the same sample in a study of Ad26.COV2.S vaccination and SARS-CoV-2 variants. Assay used: immunoSEQ multiplex PCR; TCRdb lists only in-frame clones, some missing. The sample carries 360,000 or so clones, 87% recorded once. Treatment meaning: 15 to 20 received Ad26.COV2.S at low or high dose, single or two shots; roughly five received placebo; per-sample allocation not given. Collection of samples fell on day 63 after the first vaccine or placebo injection. Sequences were derived from peripheral blood, sampled in a trial of Ad26.COV2.S vaccine versus placebo. The receptors derive from a person between 18 and 65 years old who received the Ad26.COV2.S COVID-19 vaccine or a placebo.

The rearrangement uses TRBV19 and TRBJ1-1; D is ambiguous. The CDR3 is made up of 11 amino acids. V lost 8 bases to trimming and J lost 6 bases, with 10 bases between them. Looked up from germline, CDR1 is LNHDA and CDR2 is SQIVND (reference sequence). The CDR3 DNA reads as TGTGCCAGTCACCTCGCTCCTGAAGCTTTCTTT. Translating it yields CASHLAPEAFF.

V gene TRBV12-3 or TRBV12-4 combines with J gene TRBJ1-2, with D unresolved. Between the trimmed V and J ends, which lost 3 bases and 5 bases, there was a span of 10 bases. The CDR3 loop spans 13 amino acids. The CDR3 coding sequence is TGTGCCAGCAGTTTCCGGCAGTCATATGGCTACACCTTC. Protein: CASSFRQSYGYTF.

The CDR3 nucleotides are TGTGCCACCAGCAGCCGACCCGGGGATACGCAGTATTTT. Amino acids: CATSSRPGDTQYF. The V call is TRBV15, the J call TRBJ2-3; D unclear. The CDR3 length is 13 residues. Germline V lookup: CDR1 LNHNV, CDR2 YYDKDF (reference sequence). Trimming took off 3 bases at V and 6 bases at J, with 10 bases between the two ends.

The gene calls are TRBV7-9 and TRBJ1-5, with a weak D call TRBD1 (5 bases). Germline CDR1 reads SEHNR; CDR2 reads FQNEAQ (reference sequence). V lost 5 bases and J 1 base, leaving 12 bases between the germline ends. The CDR3 consists of 15 residues. The CDR3: CASSANGGSNQPQHF. CDR3 DNA: TGTGCCAGCAGCGCCAACGGGGGGAGCAATCAGCCCCAGCATTTT.

This clone was seen just once. V is TRBV6-5 and J is TRBJ2-1; D might be TRBD1 (5 bases). This CDR3 has 13 amino acids. Looked up from germline, CDR1 is MNHEY and CDR2 is SVGAGI. Trimming pared 2 bases from V and 8 bases from J, leaving 10 bases between. The CDR3 is CASSYGQSDEQFF. DNA for the CDR3: TGTGCCAGCAGTTACGGACAATCCGATGAGCAGTTCTTC.

This chain joins TRBV4-2 and TRBJ1-4; no firm D call. V was cut by 1 base and J by 7 bases, with 10 bases left in between. The germline gives CDR1 LGHNA, CDR2 YNFKEQ. The CDR3 is made up of 14 amino acids. Here the CDR3 reads CASSQGQDGEKLFF. The DNA for the CDR3 is TGTGCCAGCAGCCAAGGGCAAGACGGTGAAAAACTGTTTTTT.